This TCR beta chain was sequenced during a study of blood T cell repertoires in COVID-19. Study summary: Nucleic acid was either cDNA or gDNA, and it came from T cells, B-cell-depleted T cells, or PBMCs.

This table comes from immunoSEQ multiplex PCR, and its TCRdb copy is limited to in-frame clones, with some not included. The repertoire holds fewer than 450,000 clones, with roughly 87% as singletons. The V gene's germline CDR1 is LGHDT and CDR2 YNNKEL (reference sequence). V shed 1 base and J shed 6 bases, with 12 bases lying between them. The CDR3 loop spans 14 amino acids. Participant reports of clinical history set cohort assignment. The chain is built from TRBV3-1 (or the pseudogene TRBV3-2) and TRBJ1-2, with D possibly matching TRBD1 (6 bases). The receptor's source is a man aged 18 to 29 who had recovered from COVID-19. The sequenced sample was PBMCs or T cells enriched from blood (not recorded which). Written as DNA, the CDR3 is TGTGCCAGCAGCCAAGCGCAGGGGAGTCATGGCTACACCTTC. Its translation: CASSQAQGSHGYTF.